The clone carrying this T cell receptor (beta chain) was picked up many times. Its antigen is still unknown. The sample is drawn from a study of regulatory T cells in long-lasting Graves disease. General study results and limits: In persistent patients, shared public clonotypes (more than 2,500) outnumbered those in new patients (around 1,000). TCR diversity in persistent Graves' patients was below that of newly diagnosed ones.

The authors built TCR beta libraries using iRepertoire HTBI primers and Arm-PCR of CDR3 regions. TCRdb reprocessed the multiplex PCR reads via MiXCR and lists one record per CDR3 protein. The top ten clones hold more than 10% of a sample with hundreds of thousands of distinct CDR3 sequences, about 16% of them seen once. The time point denotes: newly diagnosed GD, antithyroid drugs for less than 3 months. From RNA extracted from PBMCs, the TCR library was made. The germline V and J ends were trimmed by 6 bases and 2 bases, with 17 bases remaining between them. This CDR3 is built from 16 residues. Germline loops: CDR1 MNHNS, CDR2 SASEGT. These records were also assigned to another study, of T cells in Graves' hyperthyroidism and ophthalmopathy. Per that study: Diagnoses were established using clinical symptoms, serum thyroxine and TRAb, thyroid ultrasound and orbital computed tomography. Blood shared most expanded thyroid clonotypes above 0.001.

This chain connects TRBV6-1 to TRBJ1-3, with a weak D call TRBD1 (6 bases). This receptor was identified in a man between 18 and 29 years old with Graves disease. Sequenced here: peripheral blood mononuclear cells (PBMCs), sampled at new diagnosis, from a patient treated with antithyroid drugs. The CDR3 is CASSPSRGKAGNTIYF. The CDR3 DNA follows: TGTGCCAGCAGCCCATCCAGGGGAAAGGCTGGAAACACCATATATTTT.